The rows below give T cell receptor beta chains drawn from one sample of a study of blood T cell repertoires in COVID-19. Using immunoSEQ multiplex PCR, the repertoire was profiled, and TCRdb retains in-frame clones only, with some absent. The data contain some 200,000 clones, about 91% of them seen just once; the ten biggest clones take up around 1.5%. The source material was peripheral blood. The receptors stem from a man between 18 and 29 years old with active or convalescent COVID-19. CDR3s include the opening cysteine and the closing phenylalanine or tryptophan. The D gene is left open where the match is weak. Where a row states a size, it is once, few, many or the class of an expanded clone; other rows omit it.

clone size	D gene	V gene	J gene	CDR3 DNA	CDR3 protein
-	-	TRBV7-3	TRBJ2-2	TGTGCCAGCAGCCCCTCGGTGTCCGGGGAGCTGTTTTTT	CASSPSVSGELFF
-	-	TRBV9	TRBJ2-5	TGTGCCAGCAGCGCCCTCGGGGTTACGCGAGAGACCCAGTACTTC	CASSALGVTRETQYF
-	-	TRBV3-1/TRBV3-2	TRBJ1-4	TGTGCCAGCACCTTTGGGTCAGGTGAAAAACTGTTTTTT	CASTFGSGEKLFF
few	-	TRBV5-6	TRBJ2-1	TGTGCCAGCAGTTCGGACTTCGAGCAGTTCTTC	CASSSDFEQFF
-	-	TRBV3-1/TRBV3-2	TRBJ1-2	TGTGCCAGCAGCCCTGGGACGGCTTGGGGGGATGGCTACACCTTC	CASSPGTAWGDGYTF
-	TRBD2	TRBV4-2	TRBJ2-1	TGTGCCAGCAGCCCCCCTTACAGCGGGGGGGACAATGAGCAGTTCTTC	CASSPPYSGGDNEQFF
-	-	TRBV7-2	TRBJ1-5	TGTGCCAGCAGCCAAATGAGCAGGGTAGGTCAGCCCCAGCATTTT	CASSQMSRVGQPQHF
-	TRBD1	TRBV6-2/TRBV6-3	TRBJ1-4	TGTGCCAGCAGTTACTCGGGACAGGGGCGAGGGCGGAATCCTAATGAAAAACTGTTTTTT	CASSYSGQGRGRNPNEKLFF
once	TRBD2	TRBV7-2	TRBJ2-3	TGTGCCAGCAGCTTCGGTCCAGCGGGGACGACTAGCACAGATACGCAGTATTTT	CASSFGPAGTTSTDTQYF
-	-	TRBV30	TRBJ2-2	TGTGCCTGCTCCTCAGGGGCGGCCGGGGAGCTGTTTTTT	CACSSGAAGELFF
many	TRBD1	TRBV6-5	TRBJ1-1	TGTGCCAGCAGTCGAAACAGGGGGCACGGGACTGAAGCTTTCTTT	CASSRNRGHGTEAFF
-	-	TRBV5-1	TRBJ2-6	TGCGCCAGCAGCTTTCAGAACTCTGGGGCCAACGTCCTGACTTTC	CASSFQNSGANVLTF
-	-	TRBV5-8	TRBJ2-4	TGTGCCAGCAGCTTTACGGAGGGTAGGCAAAACATTCAGTACTTC	CASSFTEGRQNIQYF
once	-	TRBV19	TRBJ1-1	TGTGCCAGTAGTCCCGGCCAGGGGACTGAAGCTTTCTTT	CASSPGQGTEAFF
once	-	TRBV21-1	TRBJ1-5	TGTGCCAGCAGTGGGCCTCCGACAGGAACTTATAGCAATCAGCCCCAGCATTTT	CASSGPPTGTYSNQPQHF
few	TRBD2	TRBV7-2	TRBJ2-7	TGTGCCAGCAGCTCGGGACTAGCGGGAGTTCTGGCCGAGCAGTACTTC	CASSSGLAGVLAEQYF
-	TRBD1	TRBV7-9	TRBJ2-3	TGTGCCAGCTGGGGACAGCGCACAGATACGCAGTATTTT	CASWGQRTDTQYF
-	TRBD2	TRBV30	TRBJ2-3	TGTGCCTGGGGACTAGCGGGTGTATCAGATACGCAGTATTTT	CAWGLAGVSDTQYF
-	TRBD1	TRBV4-3	TRBJ2-7	TGCGCCAGCAGCCAGGCGGACAGGGGGGGAACCTACGAGCAGTACTTC	CASSQADRGGTYEQYF
-	-	TRBV30	TRBJ2-7	TGTGCCTGGAGTACAAGTACAGGCTACGAGCAGTACTTC	CAWSTSTGYEQYF
-	-	TRBV4-2	TRBJ2-7	TGTGCCAGCAGCCAAGGCGCGGGACCCCAGGAAGAGCAGTACTTC	CASSQGAGPQEEQYF
-	-	TRBV18	TRBJ2-7	TGTGCCAGCTCACGGGACACGTCTTCCACTGGGCAGTACTTC	CASSRDTSSTGQYF
-	TRBD1	TRBV28	TRBJ1-2	TGTGCCAGCGGGACAGGGGGACGATATGGCTACACCTTC	CASGTGGRYGYTF
few	-	TRBV5-5	TRBJ1-2	TGTGCCAGCAGCTTGGCTGTGGGGCAGACTAACTATGGCTACACCTTC	CASSLAVGQTNYGYTF
-	-	TRBV14	TRBJ2-2	TGTGCCAGCAGCCAAGTTATTAACACCGGGGAGCTGTTTTTT	CASSQVINTGELFF
-	-	TRBV30	TRBJ2-5	TGTGCCTGGTCCAAGGGGGGGATAGAGGAGACCCAGTACTTC	CAWSKGGIEETQYF
-	TRBD1	TRBV30	TRBJ2-2	TGTGCCTGGCACAGGGGGTCAGACACCGGGGAGCTGTTTTTT	CAWHRGSDTGELFF
few	TRBD2	TRBV6-4	TRBJ2-5	TGTGCCAGCAGTGTGGCTAGCGGGACAACAGAGACCCAGTACTTC	CASSVASGTTETQYF